This T cell receptor beta chain came from a study of human T cells and chemical hapten exposure. Indicated time point: patch test 3, about 24 weeks after DPC sensitization. Documented treatment: therapeutic diphenylcyclopropenone sensitization with weekly scalp DPC. The CDR3 has 13 residues. CDR1 is DFQATT, CDR2 SNEGSKA, per germline (reference sequence). The V and J ends lost 0 bases and 7 bases respectively, with 10 bases between them. TCRdb redid the calling of the RACE reads with MiXCR, one entry per CDR3 protein. This sample yields 110,000 or so distinct CDR3 sequences, of which less than 40% are seen a single time; about 2.7% belongs to the top ten. The table lists this clonotype with a few counts.

The sequencing here drew on whole blood, taken in connection with sensitization to the hapten diphenylcyclopropenone (DPC). The sequence was obtained from a man between 40 and 49 years old with alopecia areata. Some clones in this sample may be carry-over from other donors' samples. The chain joins TRBV20-1 to TRBJ2-1; D unresolved. The CDR3 bases are TGCAGTGCTAGAGATCGTATCGGGAATGAGCAGTTCTTC. Translation: CSARDRIGNEQFF.